These 26 T cell receptor beta chains originate from one sample sequenced in a study of human T cells and chemical hapten exposure. TCRdb passed the RACE reads through MiXCR, listing each CDR3 protein once. The profile shows roughly 260,000 distinct CDR3 sequences, 7.5% to 9% of them singletons. Time point: pre-sensitization, week 0. Treatment noted: therapeutic diphenylcyclopropenone sensitization with weekly scalp DPC. The material was whole blood, obtained in connection with sensitization to the hapten diphenylcyclopropenone (DPC). Every receptor here comes from a woman aged 40 to 50 with alopecia areata. Some clones in this sample may be carry-over from other donors' samples.

The genes are TRBV6-2 or TRBV6-3 and TRBJ2-5; 15 bases line up with TRBD2. V was pared by 4 bases and J by 1 base, with 4 bases of the junction left unmatched. CDR1 and CDR2 (germline): MNHEY, SVGEGT. The length of the CDR3 is 17 residues. The CDR3 DNA reads TGTGCCAGCAGTTCCGGGACTAGCGGGAGGATCCAAGAGACCCAGTACTTC. This sequence encodes CASSSGTSGRIQETQYF.

This clonotype came up a few times. The V and J genes are TRBV10-3 and TRBJ2-1; 11 bases agree with TRBD2. This CDR3 region has 17 residues. The V gene's germline CDR1 is ENHRY and CDR2 SYGVKD. V dropped 3 bases and J dropped 6; count of bases not matched to a gene: 10. In DNA form, the CDR3 reads TGTGCCATCAGTGACCCAGGGACTAGCGGACTTGGCAATGAGCAGTTCTTC. Its protein is CAISDPGTSGLGNEQFF.

The chain recombines TRBV7-9 with TRBJ2-1, with 10 bases identical to TRBD2. Looked up from germline, CDR1 is SEHNR and CDR2 is FQNEAQ (reference sequence). The CDR3 has 16 residues. V shed 5 bases and J 9 bases; nucleotides not matched to a gene: 13. In DNA form, the CDR3 reads TGTGCCAGCAGCCCTCGGCTAGCGGGGGTGATTTTTGAGCAGTTCTTC. Translating it yields CASSPRLAGVIFEQFF.

This clonotype was observed at least ten times. The chain joins TRBV12-3 or TRBV12-4 to TRBJ2-3; weak D call: TRBD2 (5 bases). Trimming pared 5 bases from V and 4 bases from J, leaving 16 bases between. CDR3 length: 15 residues. The CDR3 DNA follows: TGTGCCAGCAGTCCCGCCCGGGGTAGCGCAGATACGCAGTATTTT. This translates into CASSPARGSADTQYF.

CDR3 sequence: CASSLGGGQATFHYEQYF. In DNA form, the CDR3 reads TGCGCCAGCAGCTTGGGCGGGGGACAGGCGACCTTTCACTACGAGCAGTACTTC. The chain links TRBV5-1 to TRBJ2-7; maybe TRBD1 (8 bases). CDR3 length: 18 residues. Trimming stripped 0 bases from V and 3 bases from J, with 22 bases between. Germline CDR1 and CDR2: SGHRS and YFSETQ.

This clonotype was recorded many times. The chain recombines TRBV7-2 with TRBJ2-2; TRBD1 or TRBD2 may be the D gene (5 bases each). V was trimmed by 6 bases and J by 9 bases, leaving 14 bases between them. The V gene's germline CDR1 is SGHTA and CDR2 FQGNSA. The CDR3 runs 13 residues. The CDR3 sequence is CASRAKGRRELFF. In nucleotides, the CDR3 is TGTGCCAGCAGAGCAAAGGGACGCCGGGAGCTGTTTTTT.

The chain is built from TRBV7-9 and TRBJ2-3; TRBD2 might be the D (5 bases). The germline CDR1 and CDR2 sequences are SEHNR and FQNEAQ (reference sequence). The CDR3 is 16 amino acids. V was pared by 5 bases and J by 4 bases, with 19 bases between. In DNA form, the CDR3 reads TGTGCCAGCAGCCTCTTACCCGCGGGCGACTCAGATACGCAGTATTTT. It translates to CASSLLPAGDSDTQYF.

This clonotype was picked up many times. An end of the junction does not agree with germline; a read error may underlie this. The rearrangement joins TRBV7-2 to TRBJ2-3; TRBD2 agrees at 12 bases. This CDR3 spans 14 amino acids. The germline gives CDR1 SGHTA, CDR2 FQGNSA. The CDR3 sequence: CASSLGLAGAKGNF. CDR3 in DNA: TGTGCCAGCAGCTTAGGACTAGCGGGGGCCAAGGGGAATTTT.

This clonotype was observed a handful of times. The CDR3 loop reads CASAYRAQYF. CDR3 bases: TGTGCCAGCGCTTACAGGGCCCAGTACTTC. The gene calls are TRBV28 and TRBJ2-7; D perhaps matches TRBD1 (6 bases). The germline gives CDR1 MDHEN, CDR2 SYDVKM. V lost 8 bases, J lost 10 bases, and 12 bases lay in between. This CDR3 has 10 residues.

This chain uses TRBV29-1 with TRBJ2-1; 7 bases fit TRBD1. The ends lost 4 bases at V and 7 bases at J; junction bases unmatched: 4. Germline loops: CDR1 SQVTM, CDR2 ANQGSEA. This CDR3 has 12 residues. The CDR3 loop is CSVAGQSNEQFF. The CDR3 nucleotides read TGCAGCGTTGCGGGACAGTCGAATGAGCAGTTCTTC.

This clonotype was observed many times. J is TRBJ2-5 and V is TRBV12-3 or TRBV12-4; D is possibly TRBD2 (5 bases). With 4 bases removed from V and 2 bases from J, the gap between germline ends came to 8 bases. The CDR3 is 13 amino acids. The CDR3 region has the DNA TGTGCCAGCAGTTCCGGACTTCAAGAGACCCAGTACTTC. This sequence encodes CASSSGLQETQYF.

There are a few counts of this clonotype. The V call is TRBV5-8, the J call TRBJ2-5, with 14 bases matching TRBD2. Germline CDR1 and CDR2: SGHTS and YDEGEE. This CDR3 is built from 16 residues. The ends lost 3 bases at V and 1 base at J; junction bases unmatched: 2. The CDR3 DNA reads TGTGCCAGCAGCTCCGGGACTAGCGGGAGCCAAGAGACCCAGTACTTC. It translates to CASSSGTSGSQETQYF. Supplemented by reference TRBV5-8 and TRBJ2-5, the full variable domain reads EAGVTQSPTHLIKTRGQQATLRCSPISGHTSVYWYQQALGLGLQFLLWYDEGEERNRGNFPPRFSGRQFPNYSSELNVNALELEDSALYLCASSSGTSGSQETQYFGPGTRLLVL.

This clonotype was seen only a few times. The CDR3 reads CASSYSWSNRGPLETQYF. The DNA of the CDR3 is TGTGCCAGCAGTTACTCATGGTCTAACAGGGGGCCGCTAGAGACCCAGTACTTC. V and J are TRBV6-6 and TRBJ2-5; 9 bases align to TRBD1. V was clipped by 0 bases and J by 4 bases; unmatched bases: 12. This CDR3 contains 18 residues. In germline, CDR1 is MNHNY, CDR2 SVGAGI (reference sequence).

This clonotype was detected a few times. This rearrangement joins TRBV12-3 or TRBV12-4 to TRBJ2-2, with D perhaps matching TRBD1 (6 bases). V was cut by 3 bases and J by 1 base, with 9 bases left in between. The length of the CDR3 is 15 residues. In DNA form, the CDR3 reads TGTGCCAGCAGTTTGTCGACAGGGAACACCGGGGAGCTGTTTTTT. This translates into CASSLSTGNTGELFF.

This clonotype was seen a few times. The chain combines TRBV29-1 with TRBJ2-5, with 9 bases matching TRBD1. The V segment lost 3 bases and the J segment 4 bases; nucleotides outside the gene matches: 9. The CDR3 spans 15 residues. Germline V gene data show CDR1 as SQVTM and CDR2 as ANQGSEA. The CDR3 nucleotides read TGCAGCGTTGACGTCTTCTTGGGACAGGGAGAGACCCAGTACTTC. This translates into CSVDVFLGQGETQYF.

V is TRBV3-1 and J is TRBJ2-1, with TRBD2 as a possible D gene (5 bases). V gave up 3 bases and J gave up 4 bases, with 13 bases separating them. Germline lookup yields CDR1 LGHDT and CDR2 YNNKEL (reference sequence). The CDR3 covers 15 residues. The DNA of the CDR3 is TGTGCCAGCAGCCAGGGGAGCCAAGGGTACAATGAGCAGTTCTTC. Its protein is CASSQGSQGYNEQFF.

This clonotype showed up many times. The junction shows a germline mismatch at one end, possibly a read error. The chain links TRBV27 to TRBJ2-1; D is unclear. CDR1 and CDR2 from the germline V gene are MNHEY and SMNVEV (reference sequence). The CDR3 loop spans 13 amino acids. The CDR3 loop reads CASSSRGYNEQFF. The CDR3 DNA reads TGCGCCAGCAGCTCTAGAGGCTACAATGAGCAGTTCTTC.

This clonotype has ten or more counts. J is TRBJ1-1 and V is TRBV7-2; TRBD1 matches at 8 bases. Germline V gives CDR1 SGHTA, CDR2 FQGNSA. The length of the CDR3 is 14 residues. Trimming took 5 bases from V and 5 from J; bases not matched to a gene: 7. CDR3 loop: CASSPRQGLTEAFF. In DNA form, the CDR3 reads TGTGCCAGCAGCCCGAGACAGGGGTTAACTGAAGCTTTCTTT.

This clonotype was seen only a few times. The gene calls are TRBV7-3 and TRBJ1-3; unclear D gene. The CDR3 is 16 residues long. Trimming left V 1 base short and J 0 bases short, with 10 bases between. Germline V gene lookup returns CDR1 SGHTA and CDR2 FQGTGA. The chain's CDR3 is CASSLRSRGSGNTIYF. The CDR3 region has the DNA TGTGCCAGCAGCTTAAGATCGCGTGGCTCTGGAAACACCATATATTTT.

At least ten counts were recorded for this clonotype. The chain uses TRBV6-2 or TRBV6-3 and TRBJ2-7; D call uncertain. Trimming took 6 bases from V and 2 from J, leaving 11 bases between them. This CDR3 is built from 13 residues. From germline, CDR1 is MNHEY and CDR2 SVGEGT. The CDR3 is CASRLPTPYEQYF. The CDR3 bases are TGTGCCAGCAGATTACCGACTCCCTACGAGCAGTACTTC.

The genes are TRBV11-3 and TRBJ2-7; TRBD2 agrees at 7 bases. The CDR3 spans 15 residues. Germline CDR1 and CDR2: SGHNT and YENEEA. J lost 3 bases, V lost 4 bases, and 9 bases had no gene match. CDR3 coding DNA: TGTGCCAGCAGCTCCAGTACGGGAGGATACTACGAGCAGTACTTC. It specifies CASSSSTGGYYEQYF.

This clonotype was seen a handful of times. The CDR3 region is CASSSGGLNTEAFF. The CDR3, as DNA: TGTGCCAGCAGTTCCGGGGGACTGAACACTGAAGCTTTCTTT. The V and J genes are TRBV12-3 or TRBV12-4 and TRBJ1-1, with a tentative D call TRBD1 (5 bases). Trimming removed 4 bases from V and 0 bases from J, with 9 bases in between. The CDR3 contains 14 residues.

V gene TRBV12-3 or TRBV12-4 combines with J gene TRBJ2-6, with unresolved D. V was cut by 5 bases and J by 0 bases, with 20 bases left in between. The CDR3 spans 19 residues. The DNA for the CDR3 is TGTGCCAGCAGTCTTTACGACTGGGGATCCGGCTCTGGGGCCAACGTCCTGACTTTC. Its protein product is CASSLYDWGSGSGANVLTF.

A few counts support this clonotype. The rearrangement joins TRBV4-3 to TRBJ2-3; D is unclear. This CDR3 is built from 13 residues. Looked up from germline, CDR1 is LGHNA and CDR2 is YSLEER. V was shortened by 4 bases and J by 3 bases, with 8 bases between the two germline ends. Here the CDR3 DNA reads TGCGCCAGCAGCCCGCCACTGACAGATACGCAGTATTTT. This codes for CASSPPLTDTQYF.

The chain recombines TRBV7-9 with TRBJ2-6, with D possibly matching TRBD1 (6 bases). The length of the CDR3 is 18 residues. The V and J ends lost 5 bases and 0 bases respectively, with 17 bases between them. Looked up from germline, CDR1 is SEHNR and CDR2 is FQNEAQ (reference sequence). CDR3 sequence: CASSPADRILSGANVLTF. In DNA form, the CDR3 reads TGTGCCAGCAGCCCAGCAGACAGGATCCTCTCTGGGGCCAACGTCCTGACTTTC.

The gene calls are TRBV29-1 and TRBJ2-5; 7 bases match TRBD2. This CDR3 is built from 15 residues. Germline values: CDR1 SQVTM, CDR2 ANQGSEA. The CDR3 reads CSVGTTGGRQETQYF. DNA for the CDR3: TGCAGTGTGGGGACGACGGGAGGCCGACAAGAGACCCAGTACTTC.